This note documents a single T cell receptor (beta chain) sequence. What it binds is not known. V lost 3 bases, J lost 0 bases, and 14 bases lay in between. Germline V lookup: CDR1 SEHNR, CDR2 FQNEAQ (reference sequence). The length of the CDR3 is 16 residues. Before they underwent DNA extraction, samples held about 1-10 million cryopreserved PBMC. This entry belongs to a study of long-term antiretroviral therapy in people with HIV. Findings and limits, study-wide: The study found that diversity rose after ART but stayed below transplant donor controls. Dominating the repertoire at all time points were the clones that expanded before ART.

The run of the v3.0 immunoSEQ assay was at survey level. The sequencing target was roughly 35,000-50,000 T-cell genomes per sample. Sequenced by immunoSEQ multiplex PCR; TCRdb stores in-frame clones only, minus some. The data contain approximately 15,000 clones, roughly four fifths of them singletons. The chain carries TRBV7-9 and TRBJ2-5, with D perhaps TRBD1 (5 bases). The source is a man in his forties with HIV. The sample was unsorted PBMCs, taken just before starting antiretroviral therapy. CDR3 in DNA: TGTGCCAGCAGCTTGTCTAGGACACTTTACCAAGAGACCCAGTACTTC. It translates to CASSLSRTLYQETQYF.